The 28 T cell receptor beta chains below were found in one sample sequenced in a study of identical twins' blood T cells. TCRdb reanalysed the 5' RACE reads using MiXCR and keeps one entry per CDR3 protein. This table has 350,000 to 450,000 distinct CDR3 sequences, roughly 30% appearing once. Sequences were obtained from PBMCs. The origin of the receptors is a woman aged 18-55 years in good health.

V and J are TRBV5-1 and TRBJ1-2; D gene unclear. This CDR3 has 13 residues. V lost 4 bases and J 6 bases, leaving 13 bases between the germline ends. Germline V CDR1 and CDR2: SGHRS, YFSETQ. The CDR3 protein is CASSPLSSHGYTF. CDR3 coding DNA: TGCGCCAGCAGCCCTCTCAGCTCCCATGGCTACACCTTC. The variable domain in full, completed from reference TRBV5-1 and TRBJ1-2, reads KAGVTQTPRYLIKTRGQQVTLSCSPISGHRSVSWYQQTPGQGLQFLFEYFSETQRNKGNFPGRFSGRQFSNSRSEMNVSTLELGDSALYLCASSPLSSHGYTFGSGTRLTVV.

This clonotype was seen a handful of times. V and J are TRBV20-1 and TRBJ2-7; 9 bases match TRBD2. V lost 7 bases and J lost 0; bases outside the gene matches: 1. The CDR3 is 12 residues long. CDR1 DFQATT and CDR2 SNEGSKA come from the germline V gene (reference sequence). The CDR3 nucleotides read TGCAGTGGCGGGGGGGGCTCCTACGAGCAGTACTTC. It encodes CSGGGGSYEQYF.

CDR3 amino acids: CASSGDRVKLFF. CDR3 bases: TGTGCCAGCAGTGGTGACAGAGTAAAGCTGTTTTTT. V usage is TRBV2 and J usage is TRBJ1-4; TRBD1 might be the D (5 bases). The V end lost 4 bases, the J end lost 14 bases, and 14 bases lay between the germline ends. Germline CDR1 is SNHLY and CDR2 is FYNNEI. The CDR3 covers 12 residues.

The table lists this clonotype with a few counts. The chain employs TRBV19 and TRBJ2-6, with D unresolved. CDR1 is LNHDA, CDR2 SQIVND, per germline (reference sequence). CDR3 length equals 16 residues. V lost 10 bases, J lost 1 base, and 17 bases lay in between. The CDR3 DNA is TGTGCCACCCGACCCTTTTTGGGTTCTGGGGCCAACGTCCTGACTTTC. Protein product: CATRPFLGSGANVLTF.

This clonotype was observed at least ten times. This chain links TRBV29-1 with TRBJ2-7; D may be TRBD2 (5 bases). V lost 4 bases, J lost 4 bases, and 20 bases lay in between. The CDR3 loop spans 15 amino acids. CDR1 and CDR2 (germline): SQVTM, ANQGSEA. CDR3 in DNA: TGCAGCGTTGGAGGGTCCGTGTCCGTAGGATACGAGCAGTACTTC. It is translated as CSVGGSVSVGYEQYF.

This clonotype was counted ten times or more. The chain recombines TRBV3-1 with TRBJ2-3; D gene uncertain. The CDR3 has 13 amino acids. Germline V gene lookup returns CDR1 LGHDT and CDR2 YNNKEL (reference sequence). V shed 6 bases and J shed 4 bases, with 11 bases lying between them. CDR3 nucleotides: TGTGCCAGCAGGGGCTTGGGTGCAGATACGCAGTATTTT. Translated, it gives CASRGLGADTQYF.

The sample holds many counts of this clonotype. The V call is TRBV29-1, the J call TRBJ1-3, with 8 positions matching TRBD1. V shed 6 bases and J 3 bases; nucleotides not matched to a gene: 4. The CDR3 covers 13 residues. CDR1 SQVTM and CDR2 ANQGSEA come from the germline V gene. Here the CDR3 DNA reads TGCAGCGTCGGGGACAGGAATGGAAACACCATATATTTT. It specifies CSVGDRNGNTIYF.

This clonotype was seen at least ten times. DNA of the CDR3: TGCAGTGCTAGAGCCTCCCGCACCGGGGAGCTGTTTTTT. This encodes CSARASRTGELFF. The rearrangement uses TRBV20-1 and TRBJ2-2; no definite D call. Deletions cut 1 base from V and 4 bases from J, with 7 bases between. CDR3 size: 13 residues. Per germline, CDR1 DFQATT and CDR2 SNEGSKA (reference sequence).

The chain has TRBV20-1 and TRBJ1-5; TRBD1 might be the D (5 bases). CDR1 is DFQATT, CDR2 SNEGSKA, per germline (reference sequence). This CDR3 is built from 13 residues. V was cut by 7 bases and J by 5 bases, with 15 bases left in between. The CDR3 spells CSGQGGRDQPQHF. CDR3 DNA: TGCAGTGGGCAGGGTGGTCGGGATCAGCCCCAGCATTTT.

This clonotype appeared a few times. This chain links TRBV29-1 with TRBJ1-4; TRBD1 is a possible D gene (5 bases). CDR1 SQVTM and CDR2 ANQGSEA come from the germline V gene. The CDR3 sequence is 10 residues long. The V and J ends lost 7 bases and 8 bases respectively, with 8 bases between them. This CDR3 reads CSAGGEKLFF. The CDR3 DNA reads TGCAGCGCTGGGGGGGAAAAACTGTTTTTT.

With regard to this clonotype: Just one base apart from a much larger clone, this may be a read error. The chain carries TRBV14 and TRBJ1-1, with 7 bases fitting TRBD1. With 3 bases clipped from V and 6 bases from J, the junction kept 4 bases outside the gene matches. Germline V gives CDR1 SGHDN, CDR2 FVKESK. The CDR3 totals 13 residues. In DNA, the CDR3 is TGTGCCAGCAGCCAGCAGGGGGACCCTGAAGCTTTCTTT. Translated, it gives CASSQQGDPEAFF.

To note about this clonotype: One end of the junction varies from germline; a read error may be responsible. V usage is TRBV7-8 and J usage is TRBJ2-3; TRBD2 matches 10 bases. The CDR3 consists of 15 residues. The germline CDR1 and CDR2 sequences are SGHVS and FQNEAQ. DNA of the CDR3: TGTGCCAGCAGCTTCCTAGCGGGAGTACCAGATACGCATTATTTT. Its translation: CASSFLAGVPDTHYF.

In this sample, this clonotype turned up many times. This chain uses TRBV9 with TRBJ1-3; D gene ambiguous. CDR1 is SGDLS and CDR2 is YYNGEE in the germline V gene. The CDR3 has 14 residues. The V and J ends lost 4 bases and 7 bases respectively, with 15 bases between them. The CDR3 nucleotides read TGTGCCAGCAGCTCACCGACCCCCGGTAACACCATATATTTT. Protein product: CASSSPTPGNTIYF. Filled out from reference TRBV9 and TRBJ1-3, the complete variable domain reads DSGVTQTPKHLITATGQRVTLRCSPRSGDLSVYWYQQSLDQGLQFLIQYYNGEERAKGNILERFSAQQFPDLHSELNLSSLELGDSALYFCASSSPTPGNTIYFGEGSWLTVV.

The chain employs TRBV29-1 and TRBJ1-5, with TRBD1 matching over 11 bases. From germline, CDR1 is SQVTM and CDR2 ANQGSEA. The V and J ends lost 5 bases and 4 bases, in that order; junction bases with no gene match: 4. The CDR3 sequence is 14 residues long. CDR3 sequence (DNA): TGCAGCGTTAAGGGACAGGGGGTGAATCAGCCCCAGCATTTT. It is translated as CSVKGQGVNQPQHF.

The chain combines TRBV5-1 with TRBJ1-1, with 10 positions matching TRBD1. V was clipped by 3 bases and J by 7 bases; unmatched bases: 6. The CDR3 sequence is 14 residues long. CDR1 is SGHRS and CDR2 is YFSETQ in the germline V gene. CDR3 protein: CASSSSGTGVEAFF. CDR3 nucleotides: TGCGCCAGCAGCTCCTCCGGGACAGGGGTTGAAGCTTTCTTT. Full variable domain (outside the CDR3, taken from reference TRBV5-1 and TRBJ1-1): KAGVTQTPRYLIKTRGQQVTLSCSPISGHRSVSWYQQTPGQGLQFLFEYFSETQRNKGNFPGRFSGRQFSNSRSEMNVSTLELGDSALYLCASSSSGTGVEAFFGQGTRLTVV.

The gene calls are TRBV19 and TRBJ1-1, with D possibly matching TRBD1 (6 bases). V gave up 9 bases and J gave up 10 bases, with 24 bases separating them. There are 14 residues in the CDR3. Per the germline V gene, CDR1 is LNHDA and CDR2 is SQIVND (reference sequence). CDR3 DNA: TGTGCCAGCCTAACCGACAGGCTAGCATCAGGAGCTTTCTTT. Translation: CASLTDRLASGAFF.

In its sample, this clonotype was seen once. The chain uses TRBV6-5 and TRBJ2-5; D remains ambiguous. Trimming cost V 4 bases and J 9 bases, with 12 bases left between them. Germline CDR1 and CDR2: MNHEY and SVGAGI. The CDR3 is made up of 12 amino acids. CDR3 coding DNA: TGTGCCAGCAGTTCGCCTTCTCTGGCCCAGTACTTC. Amino acid sequence: CASSSPSLAQYF.

The J gene is TRBJ2-5, the V gene TRBV18; 7 bases are shared with TRBD1. The CDR3 sequence is 16 residues long. The V segment lost 3 bases and the J segment 2 bases; nucleotides outside the gene matches: 9. The germline gives CDR1 KGHSH, CDR2 LQKENI. This chain's CDR3 is CASSPTIDRAQETQYF. The CDR3 nucleotides read TGTGCCAGCTCACCTACTATCGACAGGGCGCAAGAGACCCAGTACTTC. The complete variable domain, with remaining parts taken from reference TRBV18 and TRBJ2-5, reads NAGVMQNPRHLVRRRGQEARLRCSPMKGHSHVYWYRQLPEEGLKFMVYLQKENIIDESGMPKERFSAEFPKEGPSILRIQQVVRGDSAAYFCASSPTIDRAQETQYFGPGTRLLVL.

This chain joins TRBV5-1 and TRBJ2-7, with 7 nucleotides matching TRBD2. The CDR3 runs to 13 residues. V was clipped by 5 bases and J by 4 bases; unmatched bases: 6. Germline values: CDR1 SGHRS, CDR2 YFSETQ. The CDR3 loop reads CASRGLTLYEQYF. CDR3 in DNA: TGCGCCAGCAGGGGACTAACTCTATACGAGCAGTACTTC.

V is TRBV11-1 and J is TRBJ1-4, with D perhaps TRBD1 (5 bases). The CDR3 loop spans 14 amino acids. Trimming cost V 5 bases and J 8 bases, with 15 bases left between them. Germline V gene sequence: CDR1 SGHAT, CDR2 FQDESV (reference sequence). CDR3 region: CASSRDPRNEKLFF. In nucleotides, the CDR3 is TGTGCCAGCAGCCGGGACCCCCGGAACGAAAAACTGTTTTTT.

This chain joins TRBV18 and TRBJ1-5, with D uncertain. The length of the CDR3 is 13 residues. The germline V gene has CDR1 KGHSH and CDR2 LQKENI. The V end lost 3 bases, the J end lost 10 bases, and 13 bases lay between the germline ends. In nucleotides, the CDR3 is TGTGCCAGCTCACCCCGGGAGGTCGAACCCCAGCATTTT. Its translation is CASSPREVEPQHF.

V gene TRBV20-1 combines with J gene TRBJ2-7, with D perhaps TRBD2 (5 bases). The V gene lost 3 bases and the J gene lost 4 bases, with 10 bases spanning the gap. Germline CDR1 DFQATT, CDR2 SNEGSKA (reference sequence). The CDR3 contains 12 residues. The CDR3 DNA is TGCAGTGCTAGCGGGAACTGGTACGAGCAGTACTTC. Protein sequence: CSASGNWYEQYF.

The table lists this clonotype with a few counts. The CDR3 loop reads CASSRRTGFDYTF. CDR3 in DNA: TGTGCCAGCAGTCGACGGACAGGGTTCGACTACACCTTC. The chain links TRBV25-1 to TRBJ1-2; 8 bases map to TRBD1. The germline gives CDR1 MGHDK, CDR2 SYGVNS. The CDR3 is 13 amino acids. J lost 10 bases, V lost 5 bases, and 9 bases had no gene match.

V is TRBV6-5 and J is TRBJ1-5; no reliable D call. This CDR3 is 15 amino acids long. Germline assignment: CDR1 MNHEY and CDR2 SVGAGI. Trimming took off 0 bases at V and 7 bases at J, with 13 bases between the two ends. CDR3: CASSYSMGPGQPQHF. The CDR3 DNA reads as TGTGCCAGCAGTTACTCGATGGGTCCAGGACAGCCCCAGCATTTT.

This clonotype has just one count. The chain carries TRBV7-9 and TRBJ2-2; D is tentatively TRBD1 or TRBD2 (5 bases each). Germline CDR1 reads SEHNR; CDR2 reads FQNEAQ (reference sequence). This CDR3 is 17 amino acids long. The V end lost 6 bases, the J end lost 0 bases, and 17 bases lay between the germline ends. The CDR3 loop reads CASSRLGRGANTGELFF. DNA of the CDR3: TGTGCCAGCAGTCGACTGGGACGGGGCGCGAACACCGGGGAGCTGTTTTTT.

The chain is built from TRBV28 and TRBJ2-2; TRBD2 matches at 8 bases. CDR1 and CDR2 from the germline V gene are MDHEN and SYDVKM. The CDR3 is 17 residues long. The V segment lost 6 bases and the J segment 4 bases; nucleotides outside the gene matches: 13. CDR3 bases: TGTGCCAGCAGCCTCCCCGGGACTAGATCTCCCACCGGGGAGCTGTTTTTT. Translated, it gives CASSLPGTRSPTGELFF.

This clonotype was observed a few times. The chain recombines TRBV13 with TRBJ1-2; the D gene is possibly TRBD1 (6 bases). Per germline, CDR1 PRHDT and CDR2 FYEKMQ (reference sequence). CDR3 length: 18 residues. Deletions cut 5 bases from V and 0 bases from J, with 22 bases between. The CDR3 spells CASSLPSGTLGTNYGYTF. CDR3 coding DNA: TGTGCCAGCAGCCTCCCGTCCGGGACATTGGGCACTAACTATGGCTACACCTTC.

This clonotype was observed a handful of times. This chain connects TRBV20-1 to TRBJ2-1; D possibly corresponds to TRBD2 (5 bases). The V end lost 0 bases, the J end lost 6 bases, and 12 bases lay between the germline ends. The CDR3 runs 14 residues. Germline CDR1 is DFQATT and CDR2 is SNEGSKA (reference sequence). The DNA of the CDR3 is TGCAGTGCTAGAGATCGGACTGGTCGCAATGAGCAGTTCTTC. Residues: CSARDRTGRNEQFF.